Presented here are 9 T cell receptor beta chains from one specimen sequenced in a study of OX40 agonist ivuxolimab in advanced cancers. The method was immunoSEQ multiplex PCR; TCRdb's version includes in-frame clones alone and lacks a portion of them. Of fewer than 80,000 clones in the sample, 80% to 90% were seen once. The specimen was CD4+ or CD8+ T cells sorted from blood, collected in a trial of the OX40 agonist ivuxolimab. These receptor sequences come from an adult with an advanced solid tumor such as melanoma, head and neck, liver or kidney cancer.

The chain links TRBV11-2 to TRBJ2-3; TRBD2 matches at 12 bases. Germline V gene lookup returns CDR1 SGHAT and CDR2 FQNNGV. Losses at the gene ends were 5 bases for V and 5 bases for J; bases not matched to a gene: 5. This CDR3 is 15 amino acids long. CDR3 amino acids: CASSPTSGGIDTQYF. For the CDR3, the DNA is TGTGCCAGCAGCCCGACTAGCGGGGGAATAGATACGCAGTATTTT.

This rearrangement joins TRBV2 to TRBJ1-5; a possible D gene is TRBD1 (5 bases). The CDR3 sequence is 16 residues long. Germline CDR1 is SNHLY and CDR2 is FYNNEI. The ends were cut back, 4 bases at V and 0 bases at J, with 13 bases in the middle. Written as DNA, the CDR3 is TGTGCCAGCAGTGCCGCGGGTGGACATAGCAATCAGCCCCAGCATTTT. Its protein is CASSAAGGHSNQPQHF.

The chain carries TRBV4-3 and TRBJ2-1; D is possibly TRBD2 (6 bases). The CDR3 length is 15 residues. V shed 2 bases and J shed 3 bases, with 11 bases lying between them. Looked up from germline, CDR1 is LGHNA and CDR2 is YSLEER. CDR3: CASSQKPGVYNEQFF. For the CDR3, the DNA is TGCGCCAGCAGCCAAAAGCCGGGAGTCTACAATGAGCAGTTCTTC.

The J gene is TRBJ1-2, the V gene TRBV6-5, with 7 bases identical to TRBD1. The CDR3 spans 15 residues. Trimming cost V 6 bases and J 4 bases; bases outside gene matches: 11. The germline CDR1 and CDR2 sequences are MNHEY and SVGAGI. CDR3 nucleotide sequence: TGTGCCAGCAGCGTCACAGGGGACTTGAGCTATGGCTACACCTTC. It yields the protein CASSVTGDLSYGYTF.

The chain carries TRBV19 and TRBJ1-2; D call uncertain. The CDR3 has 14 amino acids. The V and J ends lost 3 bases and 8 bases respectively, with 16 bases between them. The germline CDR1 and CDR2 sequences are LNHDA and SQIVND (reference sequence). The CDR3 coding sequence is TGTGCCAGTAGTATGGGCGGGGTTCGAGGAGGCTACACCTTC. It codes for CASSMGGVRGGYTF.

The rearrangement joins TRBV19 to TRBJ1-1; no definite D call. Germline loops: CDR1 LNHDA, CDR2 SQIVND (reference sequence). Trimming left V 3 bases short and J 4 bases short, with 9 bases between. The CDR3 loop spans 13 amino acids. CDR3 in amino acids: CASSIGEGTEAFF. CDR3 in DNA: TGTGCCAGTAGTATTGGGGAGGGCACTGAAGCTTTCTTT.

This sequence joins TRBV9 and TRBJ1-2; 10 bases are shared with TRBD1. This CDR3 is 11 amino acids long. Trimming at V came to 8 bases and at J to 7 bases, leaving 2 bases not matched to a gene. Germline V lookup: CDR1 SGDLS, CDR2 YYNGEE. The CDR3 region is CASGTGVGYTF. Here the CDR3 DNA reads TGTGCCAGTGGGACAGGGGTTGGCTACACCTTC.

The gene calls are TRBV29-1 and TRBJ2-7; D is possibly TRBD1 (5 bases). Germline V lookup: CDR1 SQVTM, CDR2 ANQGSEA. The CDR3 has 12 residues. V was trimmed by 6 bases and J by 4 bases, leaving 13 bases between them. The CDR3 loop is CSVENTGYEQYF. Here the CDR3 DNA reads TGCAGCGTCGAAAATACAGGTTACGAGCAGTACTTC.

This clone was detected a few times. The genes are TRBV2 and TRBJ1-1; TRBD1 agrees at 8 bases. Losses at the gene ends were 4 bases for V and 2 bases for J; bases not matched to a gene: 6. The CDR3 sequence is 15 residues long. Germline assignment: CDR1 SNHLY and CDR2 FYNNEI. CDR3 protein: CASSGQGSGNTEAFF. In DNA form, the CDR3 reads TGTGCCAGCAGTGGACAGGGGAGCGGAAACACTGAAGCTTTCTTT. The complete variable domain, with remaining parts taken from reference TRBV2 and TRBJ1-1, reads EPEVTQTPSHQVTQMGQEVILRCVPISNHLYFYWYRQILGQKVEFLVSFYNNEISEKSEIFDDQFSVERPDGSNFTLKIRSTKLEDSAMYFCASSGQGSGNTEAFFGQGTRLTVV.